This T cell receptor beta chain comes out of a study of T cells in tuberculosis. Overall study context: This South African cohort compared adolescents with or without latent tuberculosis against adults with active tuberculosis.

This clone has a single count. Time point noted: new active TB diagnosis, blood taken before or within 7 days of starting treatment. On average around 100,000 T cells per donor were immunosequenced. Measured with immunoSEQ multiplex PCR; TCRdb has only the in-frame clones, and not every one. This sample yields 20,000 to 25,000 clones, of which approximately 85% are seen a single time; about 16% belongs to the top ten. The CDR3 is 12 amino acids. Germline values: CDR1 SGHVS, CDR2 FQNEAQ. Trimming took off 5 bases at V and 7 bases at J, with 11 bases between the two ends. The chain carries TRBV7-8 and TRBJ1-1, with D possibly TRBD1 on 5 matching bases. The specimen was PBMCs, collected at tuberculosis diagnosis. The receptor's source is an adult with tuberculosis. The CDR3 DNA follows: TGTGCCAGCAGCCGTACGACAGTTGAAGCTTTCTTT. This sequence encodes CASSRTTVEAFF.